The 28 T cell receptor beta chains below all came from one sample that was sequenced in a study of CD8 T cells in Susac syndrome. Random hexamers served to reverse transcribe roughly 0.5 to 1 ug RNA. TCRdb reprocessed the immunoSEQ multiplex PCR reads with MiXCR, giving one entry per CDR3 protein. The sample consists of about 300,000 distinct CDR3 sequences, approximately 85% of them appearing once. Sequencing input: CD8+ T cells from PBMCs. The receptor source for this set is a human donor with multiple sclerosis.

For the CDR3, the DNA is TGTGCCAGCAGTTTCAGCCCGGCAGGGAACACCGGGGAGCTGTTTTTT. Its protein product is CASSFSPAGNTGELFF. The V and J genes are TRBV27 and TRBJ2-2, with D unresolved. V lost 3 bases and J lost 1, with 12 bases in between. Germline loops: CDR1 MNHEY, CDR2 SMNVEV (reference sequence). CDR3 length equals 16 residues.

The chain couples TRBV18 to TRBJ2-7, with 8 bases fitting TRBD1. CDR1 is KGHSH and CDR2 is LQKENI in the germline V gene. CDR3 length: 15 residues. J was trimmed by 3 bases and V by 2 bases; bases with no gene match: 6. The chain's CDR3 is CASSPNRGIGYEQYF. Written as DNA, the CDR3 is TGTGCCAGCTCACCAAACAGGGGGATAGGCTACGAGCAGTACTTC.

This clonotype turned up a few times. J is TRBJ2-7 and V is TRBV12-5; the D gene could be TRBD1 or TRBD2 (5 bases each). The CDR3 has 13 residues. Germline CDR1 and CDR2: LGHNT and FRNRAP. Trimming shortened V by 7 bases and J by 0 bases, and 10 bases separated the two germline ends. The CDR3 here is CASALGVSYEQYF. CDR3 nucleotide sequence: TGTGCTAGTGCCCTGGGGGTCTCCTACGAGCAGTACTTC. The full variable domain, in which reference TRBV12-5 and TRBJ2-7 provide the parts outside the CDR3, is DARVTQTPRHKVTEMGQEVTMRCQPILGHNTVFWYRQTMMQGLELLAYFRNRAPLDDSGMPKDRFSAEMPDATLATLKIQPSEPRDSAVYFCASALGVSYEQYFGPGTRLTVT.

The rearrangement links TRBV29-1 to TRBJ2-5, with D maybe TRBD2 (6 bases). Deletions cut 3 bases from V and 1 base from J, with 18 bases between. CDR1 is SQVTM, CDR2 ANQGSEA, per germline. This CDR3 is built from 16 residues. The CDR3 sequence: CSVDGLGGSVQETQYF. Written as DNA, the CDR3 is TGCAGCGTTGATGGTCTCGGAGGGTCCGTCCAAGAGACCCAGTACTTC.

This rearrangement joins TRBV7-9 to TRBJ2-3, with a tentative D call TRBD2 (5 bases). Germline V lookup: CDR1 SEHNR, CDR2 FQNEAQ (reference sequence). Trimming removed 1 base from V and 2 bases from J, with 10 bases in between. The CDR3 runs 15 residues. CDR3 coding DNA: TGTGCCAGCAGCTTAGGGGAGTCGTACACAGATACGCAGTATTTT. Translation gives CASSLGESYTDTQYF.

The chain employs TRBV29-1 and TRBJ2-1; D is possibly TRBD2 (6 bases). V lost 1 base to trimming and J lost 6 bases, with 25 bases between them. The germline gives CDR1 SQVTM, CDR2 ANQGSEA. The CDR3 is 18 amino acids. CDR3 nucleotides: TGCAGCGTTGAAGGTCTCCGAACCCAGAGCGGGTACCTCAATGAGCAGTTCTTC. It translates to CSVEGLRTQSGYLNEQFF.

The rearrangement joins TRBV3-1 to TRBJ2-7; TRBD2 matches at 14 bases. Germline trimming cut 2 bases from V and 2 bases from J; bases unmatched to any gene: 5. Germline CDR1 is LGHDT and CDR2 is YNNKEL (reference sequence). CDR3 size: 17 residues. The DNA for the CDR3 is TGTGCCAGCAGCCAACCACTGACTAGCGGGAGGGCCTACGAGCAGTACTTC. Its translation is CASSQPLTSGRAYEQYF.

V usage is TRBV18 and J usage is TRBJ1-5; D is unclear. Germline assignment: CDR1 KGHSH and CDR2 LQKENI. Trimming shortened V by 3 bases and J by 5 bases, and 8 bases separated the two germline ends. CDR3 length: 13 amino acids. For the CDR3, the DNA is TGTGCCAGCTCACCTGAAGCCCATCAGCCCCAGCATTTT. Amino acids: CASSPEAHQPQHF.

The rearrangement links TRBV6-2 or TRBV6-3 to TRBJ1-5, with D maybe TRBD1 (5 bases). Trimming left V 2 bases short and J 4 bases short, with 21 bases between. Germline loops: CDR1 MNHEY, CDR2 SVGEGT. The CDR3 spans 18 residues. Written as DNA, the CDR3 is TGTGCCAGCAGTTACCCTGAGTATCGGGGCAGGGATAATCAGCCCCAGCATTTT. It specifies CASSYPEYRGRDNQPQHF.

The V and J genes are TRBV24-1 and TRBJ2-7; perhaps TRBD1 as D (5 bases). Germline CDR1 is KGHDR and CDR2 is SFDVKD. V shed 2 bases and J shed 0 bases, with 13 bases lying between them. The CDR3 loop spans 16 amino acids. CDR3 sequence: CATSDSSTASSYEQYF. For the CDR3, the DNA is TGTGCCACCAGTGATTCGTCGACAGCGAGCTCCTACGAGCAGTACTTC.

CDR3 sequence reads: CASSGNSGTGDEKLFF. Written as DNA, the CDR3 is TGTGCCAGCAGCGGAAATTCCGGGACAGGGGACGAAAAACTGTTTTTT. This rearrangement joins TRBV7-9 to TRBJ1-4; 10 bases are shared with TRBD1. J was trimmed by 8 bases and V by 5 bases; bases with no gene match: 11. This CDR3 spans 16 amino acids. The germline gives CDR1 SEHNR, CDR2 FQNEAQ (reference sequence). The entire variable domain, with the rest obtained from reference TRBV7-9 and TRBJ1-4, is as follows: DTGVSQNPRHKITKRGQNVTFRCDPISEHNRLYWYRQTLGQGPEFLTYFQNEAQLEKSRLLSDRFSAERPKGSFSTLEIQRTEQGDSAMYLCASSGNSGTGDEKLFFGSGTQLSVL.

The chain links TRBV20-1 to TRBJ1-1; a possible D gene is TRBD1 (5 bases). Trimming left V 8 bases short and J 3 bases short, with 13 bases between. Germline assignment: CDR1 DFQATT and CDR2 SNEGSKA (reference sequence). The CDR3 contains 12 residues. CDR3 bases: TGCAGTACCCAGGACACTTACACTGAAGCTTTCTTT. The encoded protein is CSTQDTYTEAFF.

This clonotype was recorded once. This chain uses TRBV28 with TRBJ2-1; 13 nucleotides agree with TRBD2. The V gene end was trimmed by 5 bases and the J gene end by 0 bases; junction bases not matched to a gene: 10. This CDR3 region has 19 residues. CDR1 MDHEN and CDR2 SYDVKM come from the germline V gene. The CDR3 loop reads CASSPFSGLAGPSYNEQFF. CDR3 nucleotide sequence: TGTGCCAGCAGTCCTTTCTCGGGACTAGCGGGGCCCTCCTACAATGAGCAGTTCTTC.

The chain links TRBV5-1 to TRBJ1-2; no reliable D call. Germline V CDR1 and CDR2: SGHRS, YFSETQ. Trimming left V 0 bases short and J 8 bases short, with 11 bases between. This CDR3 region has 13 residues. The CDR3 protein is CASSLVLQRGYTF. Written as DNA, the CDR3 is TGCGCCAGCAGCTTGGTATTGCAACGGGGCTACACCTTC.

J is TRBJ2-7 and V is TRBV14, with 7 nucleotides matching TRBD2. Germline V gene lookup returns CDR1 SGHDN and CDR2 FVKESK. The V gene end was trimmed by 1 base and the J gene end by 3 bases; junction bases not matched to a gene: 9. There are 16 residues in the CDR3. CDR3: CASSQGAAGAGYEQYF. CDR3 in DNA: TGTGCCAGCAGCCAAGGAGCGGCGGGAGCAGGCTACGAGCAGTACTTC.

The gene calls are TRBV19 and TRBJ2-1; perhaps TRBD1 as D (5 bases). V was trimmed by 5 bases and J by 10 bases, leaving 33 bases between them. The CDR3 is 19 amino acids. CDR1 and CDR2 from the germline V gene are LNHDA and SQIVND (reference sequence). The CDR3 is CASSPIRETVIGGPGEQFF. CDR3 in DNA: TGTGCCAGTAGTCCAATCAGGGAAACGGTAATAGGTGGACCCGGGGAGCAGTTCTTC.

The chain joins TRBV11-3 to TRBJ2-7; D not certain. CDR1 and CDR2 (germline): SGHNT, YENEEA. V was trimmed by 5 bases and J by 5 bases, leaving 13 bases between them. The CDR3 has 13 amino acids. The CDR3 DNA sequence: TGTGCCAGCAGCCTTTCGCGGTGGGACGAGCAGTACTTC. Residues: CASSLSRWDEQYF.

This clonotype came up a few times. The chain is built from TRBV14 and TRBJ2-3; D not resolved. Between the trimmed V and J ends, which lost 2 bases and 2 bases, there was a span of 5 bases. The V gene's germline CDR1 is SGHDN and CDR2 FVKESK. The CDR3 totals 13 residues. The CDR3, as DNA: TGTGCCAGCAGCCAACAACTCACAGATACGCAGTATTTT. Translation: CASSQQLTDTQYF.

This clonotype was detected only once. The rearrangement uses TRBV24-1 and TRBJ2-4; a possible D gene is TRBD2 (6 bases). CDR1 is KGHDR, CDR2 SFDVKD, per germline. The V end lost 5 bases, the J end lost 3 bases, and 19 bases lay between the germline ends. The length of the CDR3 is 17 residues. CDR3 sequence: CATSVEKSGRGKNIQYF. CDR3 sequence (DNA): TGTGCCACCAGTGTCGAGAAGTCCGGGAGAGGCAAAAACATTCAGTACTTC.

The genes are TRBV29-1 and TRBJ2-7, with 9 nucleotides matching TRBD2. Germline trimming cut 0 bases from V and 2 bases from J; bases unmatched to any gene: 8. CDR1 is SQVTM, CDR2 ANQGSEA, per germline. The CDR3 sequence is 16 residues long. The CDR3 loop reads CSVEDDSGSLPYEQYF. In nucleotides, the CDR3 is TGCAGCGTTGAAGATGATAGCGGGAGTCTTCCCTACGAGCAGTACTTC.

The chain carries TRBV5-6 and TRBJ2-5, with TRBD2 as a possible D gene (6 bases). Germline CDR1 is SGHDT and CDR2 is YYEEEE. Trimming removed 4 bases from V and 7 bases from J, with 11 bases in between. This CDR3 has 12 amino acids. The CDR3 nucleotides read TGTGCCAGCAGCCCGACTAGTGGGACCCAGTACTTC. As protein: CASSPTSGTQYF.

The rearrangement uses TRBV13 and TRBJ2-1; 12 bases are a match to TRBD2. The CDR3 contains 19 residues. Germline CDR1 and CDR2: PRHDT and FYEKMQ (reference sequence). Germline trimming cut 5 bases from V and 4 bases from J; bases unmatched to any gene: 15. The CDR3 loop reads CASSDPGLAGGAPYNEQFF. CDR3 in DNA: TGTGCCAGCAGCGACCCGGGACTAGCGGGCGGGGCCCCTTACAATGAGCAGTTCTTC.

The chain links TRBV6-2 or TRBV6-3 to TRBJ2-2; 11 bases match TRBD1. V shed 8 bases and J 5 bases; nucleotides not matched to a gene: 7. Germline assignment: CDR1 MNHEY and CDR2 SVGEGT. CDR3 size: 15 residues. DNA for the CDR3: TGTGCCAGCCGGCGGACAGGGGGCAGTACCGGGGAGCTGTTTTTT. Its translation: CASRRTGGSTGELFF.

This clonotype was counted only a few times. This chain uses TRBV7-9 with TRBJ2-7, with a weak D call TRBD2 (6 bases). V was cut by 7 bases and J by 0 bases, with 13 bases left in between. CDR3 length equals 14 residues. CDR1 SEHNR and CDR2 FQNEAQ come from the germline V gene (reference sequence). The CDR3 coding sequence is TGTGCCAGCATCCCCCGGGGGAGCTCCTACGAGCAGTACTTC. Protein product: CASIPRGSSYEQYF.

This chain links TRBV4-3 with TRBJ2-2; D perhaps matches TRBD1 (6 bases). The length of the CDR3 is 16 residues. Germline V gene sequence: CDR1 LGHNA, CDR2 YSLEER. Trimming removed 4 bases from V and 2 bases from J, with 14 bases in between. DNA for the CDR3: TGCGCCAGCAGCCCAGGGGCAGGGCGAAACACCGGGGAGCTGTTTTTT. This sequence encodes CASSPGAGRNTGELFF.

V usage is TRBV5-4 and J usage is TRBJ1-1; 9 positions agree with TRBD1. The CDR3 loop spans 15 amino acids. The V segment lost 2 bases and the J segment 6 bases; nucleotides outside the gene matches: 8. Germline V gene lookup returns CDR1 SGHNT and CDR2 YYREEE (reference sequence). The CDR3 protein is CASSFGTGSGAEAFF. The CDR3 DNA is TGTGCCAGCAGCTTCGGGACAGGGTCGGGCGCTGAAGCTTTCTTT.

V gene TRBV27 combines with J gene TRBJ2-1, with D maybe TRBD2 (6 bases). This CDR3 has 15 amino acids. The V gene's germline CDR1 is MNHEY and CDR2 SMNVEV (reference sequence). Trimming took 5 bases from V and 8 from J, leaving 19 bases between them. The CDR3, as DNA: TGTGCCAGCAGTCCACTCGGGATACCGGGAGATGAGCAGTTCTTC. Translated: CASSPLGIPGDEQFF.

The V call is TRBV6-5, the J call TRBJ1-1; tentative D call: TRBD1 (5 bases). Germline V gene sequence: CDR1 MNHEY, CDR2 SVGAGI. This CDR3 is 15 amino acids long. Trimming stripped 4 bases from V and 4 bases from J, with 16 bases between. The CDR3 sequence: CASSLDSGKSTEAFF. In DNA form, the CDR3 reads TGTGCCAGCAGTTTGGACTCAGGGAAGAGCACTGAAGCTTTCTTT.